This TCR beta chain was sequenced for a study of cytomegalovirus exposure and HLA in healthy donors. Vbeta (60) and Jbeta (13) primers were used in the PCR. Clones were sequenced by immunoSEQ multiplex PCR, and TCRdb holds only the in-frame ones, with some missing. This sample has around 140,000 clones, with roughly 74% found just once. V dropped 1 base and J dropped 0 bases, with 16 bases sitting between them. This CDR3 is built from 18 residues. Germline V CDR1 and CDR2: SGHRS, YFSETQ. The V call is TRBV5-1, the J call TRBJ1-4, with D tentatively TRBD1 (6 bases). The sequence was obtained from a woman between 40 and 50 years old in good health and CMV-seropositive. The sample was PBMCs. This CDR3 is CASSLSGGGRATNEKLFF. CDR3 nucleotides: TGCGCCAGCAGCTTGAGTGGGGGCGGAAGGGCAACTAATGAAAAACTGTTTTTT.